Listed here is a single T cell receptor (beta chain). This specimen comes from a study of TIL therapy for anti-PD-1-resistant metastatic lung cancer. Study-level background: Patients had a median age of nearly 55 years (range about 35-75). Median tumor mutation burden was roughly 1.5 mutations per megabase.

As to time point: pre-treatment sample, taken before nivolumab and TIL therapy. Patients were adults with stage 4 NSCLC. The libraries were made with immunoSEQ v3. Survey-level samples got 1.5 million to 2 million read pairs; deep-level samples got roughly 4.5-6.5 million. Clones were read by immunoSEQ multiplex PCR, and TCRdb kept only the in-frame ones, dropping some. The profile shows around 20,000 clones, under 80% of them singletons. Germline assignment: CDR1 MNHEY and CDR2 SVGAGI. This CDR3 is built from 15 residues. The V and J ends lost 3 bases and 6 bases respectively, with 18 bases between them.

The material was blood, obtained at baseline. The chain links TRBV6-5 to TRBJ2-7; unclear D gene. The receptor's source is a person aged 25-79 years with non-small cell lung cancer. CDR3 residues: CASSYSSVGSSEQYF. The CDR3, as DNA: TGTGCCAGCAGTTATTCGTCCGTCGGGTCGAGCGAGCAGTACTTC.